This entry features one TCR beta chain sequence. The data originate from a study of cytomegalovirus exposure and HLA in healthy donors. The study ran its PCR with 60 Vbeta and 13 Jbeta primers. The repertoire was sequenced with immunoSEQ multiplex PCR; TCRdb's copy has only in-frame clones and lacks some. The sample data list about 72,000 clones. CDR3 size: 14 residues. The junction had 5 bases not matched to a gene; V was cut back by 5 bases and J by 3 bases. Per germline, CDR1 SNHLY and CDR2 FYNNEI. This sequence originates from a man in his forties in good health and CMV-seronegative. The rearrangement joins TRBV2 to TRBJ2-7; TRBD1 matches 9 bases. Sequencing used PBMCs. This CDR3 is CASSKGTGYYEQYF. DNA of the CDR3: TGTGCCAGCAGTAAGGGGACAGGGTACTACGAGCAGTACTTC. The full variable domain, with the rest looked up from reference TRBV2 and TRBJ2-7, is EPEVTQTPSHQVTQMGQEVILRCVPISNHLYFYWYRQILGQKVEFLVSFYNNEISEKSEIFDDQFSVERPDGSNFTLKIRSTKLEDSAMYFCASSKGTGYYEQYFGPGTRLTVT.